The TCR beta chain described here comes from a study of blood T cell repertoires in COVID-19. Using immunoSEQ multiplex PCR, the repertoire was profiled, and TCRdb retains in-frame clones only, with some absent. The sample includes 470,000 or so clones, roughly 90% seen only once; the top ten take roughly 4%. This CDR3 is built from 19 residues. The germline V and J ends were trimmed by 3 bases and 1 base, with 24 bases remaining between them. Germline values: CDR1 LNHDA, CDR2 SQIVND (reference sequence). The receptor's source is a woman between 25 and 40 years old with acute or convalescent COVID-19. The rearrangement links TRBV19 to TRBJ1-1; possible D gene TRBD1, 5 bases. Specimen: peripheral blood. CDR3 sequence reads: CASSIVPSSHLGQNTEAFF. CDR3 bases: TGTGCCAGTAGTATTGTCCCTTCAAGCCACCTCGGACAGAACACTGAAGCTTTCTTT.